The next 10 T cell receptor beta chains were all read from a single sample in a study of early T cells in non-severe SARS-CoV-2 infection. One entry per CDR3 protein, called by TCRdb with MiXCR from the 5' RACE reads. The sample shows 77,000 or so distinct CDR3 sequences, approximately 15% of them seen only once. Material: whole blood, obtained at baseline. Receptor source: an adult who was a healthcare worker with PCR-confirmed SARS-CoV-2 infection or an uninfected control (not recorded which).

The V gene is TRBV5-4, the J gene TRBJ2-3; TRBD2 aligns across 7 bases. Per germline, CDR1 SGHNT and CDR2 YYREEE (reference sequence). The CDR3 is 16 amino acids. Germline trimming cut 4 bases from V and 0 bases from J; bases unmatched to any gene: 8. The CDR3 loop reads CASSRPSGASTDTQYF. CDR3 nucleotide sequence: TGTGCCAGCAGCCGGCCTAGCGGAGCTAGCACAGATACGCAGTATTTT. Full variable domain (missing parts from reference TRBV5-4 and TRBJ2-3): ETGVTQSPTHLIKTRGQQVTLRCSSQSGHNTVSWYQQALGQGPQFIFQYYREEENGRGNFPPRFSGLQFPNYSSELNVNALELDDSALYLCASSRPSGASTDTQYFGPGTRLTVL.

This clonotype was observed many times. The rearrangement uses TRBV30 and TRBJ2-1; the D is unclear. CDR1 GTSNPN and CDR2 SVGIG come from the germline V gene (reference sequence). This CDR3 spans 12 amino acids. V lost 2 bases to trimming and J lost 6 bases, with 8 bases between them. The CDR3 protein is CAWSLAFNEQFF. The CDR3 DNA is TGTGCCTGGAGTTTGGCTTTCAATGAGCAGTTCTTC.

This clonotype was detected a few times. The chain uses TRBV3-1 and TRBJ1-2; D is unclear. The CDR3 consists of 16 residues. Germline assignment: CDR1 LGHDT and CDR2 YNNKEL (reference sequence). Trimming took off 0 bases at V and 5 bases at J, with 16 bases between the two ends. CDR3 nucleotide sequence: TGTGCCAGCAGCCAAGATGGGCCGTCGGCCCTGTATGGCTACACCTTC. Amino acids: CASSQDGPSALYGYTF.

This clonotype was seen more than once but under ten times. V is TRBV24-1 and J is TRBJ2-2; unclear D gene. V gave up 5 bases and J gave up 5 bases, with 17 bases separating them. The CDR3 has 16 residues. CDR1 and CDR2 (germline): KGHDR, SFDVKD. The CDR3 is CATSVGDGRRTGELFF. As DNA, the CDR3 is TGTGCCACCAGTGTGGGCGACGGTAGGAGAACCGGGGAGCTGTTTTTT.

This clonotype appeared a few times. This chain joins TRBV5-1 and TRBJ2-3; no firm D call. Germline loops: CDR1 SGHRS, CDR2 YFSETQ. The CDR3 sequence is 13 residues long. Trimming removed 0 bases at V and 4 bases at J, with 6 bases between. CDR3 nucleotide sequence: TGCGCCAGCAGCTTGGTACCGGCAGATACGCAGTATTTT. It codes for CASSLVPADTQYF. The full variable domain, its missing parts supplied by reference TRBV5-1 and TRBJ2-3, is KAGVTQTPRYLIKTRGQQVTLSCSPISGHRSVSWYQQTPGQGLQFLFEYFSETQRNKGNFPGRFSGRQFSNSRSEMNVSTLELGDSALYLCASSLVPADTQYFGPGTRLTVL.

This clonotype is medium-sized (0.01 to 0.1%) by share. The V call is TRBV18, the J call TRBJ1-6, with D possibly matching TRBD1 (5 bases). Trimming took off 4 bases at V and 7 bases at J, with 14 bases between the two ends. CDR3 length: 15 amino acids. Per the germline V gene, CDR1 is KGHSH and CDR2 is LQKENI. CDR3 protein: CASSRPSEGNSPLHF. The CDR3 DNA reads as TGTGCCAGCTCACGCCCCAGCGAGGGGAATTCACCCCTCCACTTT. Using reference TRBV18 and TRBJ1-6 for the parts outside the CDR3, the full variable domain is NAGVMQNPRHLVRRRGQEARLRCSPMKGHSHVYWYRQLPEEGLKFMVYLQKENIIDESGMPKERFSAEFPKEGPSILRIQQVVRGDSAAYFCASSRPSEGNSPLHFGNGTRLTVT.

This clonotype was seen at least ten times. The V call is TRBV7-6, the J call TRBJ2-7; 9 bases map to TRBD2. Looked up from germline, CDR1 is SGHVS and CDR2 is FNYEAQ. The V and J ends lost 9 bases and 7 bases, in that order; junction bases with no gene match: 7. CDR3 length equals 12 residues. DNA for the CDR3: TGTGCCAGTAGCGGGAGCCTCGGGGAGCAGTACTTC. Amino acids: CASSGSLGEQYF.

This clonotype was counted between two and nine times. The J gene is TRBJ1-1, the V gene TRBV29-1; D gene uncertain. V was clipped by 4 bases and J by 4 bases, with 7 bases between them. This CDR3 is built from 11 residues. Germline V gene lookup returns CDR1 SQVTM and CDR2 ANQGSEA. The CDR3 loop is CSVVGITEAFF. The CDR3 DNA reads TGCAGCGTTGTCGGGATCACTGAAGCTTTCTTT.

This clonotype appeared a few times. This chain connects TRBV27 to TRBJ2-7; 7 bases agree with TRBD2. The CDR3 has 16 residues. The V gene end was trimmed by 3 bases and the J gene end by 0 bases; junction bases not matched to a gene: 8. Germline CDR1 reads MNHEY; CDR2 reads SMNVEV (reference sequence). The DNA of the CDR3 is TGTGCCAGCAGTTTTTCCTCCGGGACTACCTCCTACGAGCAGTACTTC. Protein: CASSFSSGTTSYEQYF.

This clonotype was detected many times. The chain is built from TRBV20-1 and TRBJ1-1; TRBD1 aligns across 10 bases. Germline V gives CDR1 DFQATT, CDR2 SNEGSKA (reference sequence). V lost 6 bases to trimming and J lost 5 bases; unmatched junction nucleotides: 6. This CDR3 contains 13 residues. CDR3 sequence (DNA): TGCAGTGCGCCGCGACAGGGGGCTACTGAAGCTTTCTTT. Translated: CSAPRQGATEAFF.